This T cell receptor (beta chain) was recovered during a study of T cell changes during pregnancy in multiple sclerosis. The data were produced by immunoSEQ multiplex PCR, yet TCRdb's version contains in-frame clones alone and is incomplete. The data hold about 44,000 clones, with 80% to 95% observed a single time. CDR1 and CDR2 from the germline V gene are SGHTA and FQGNSA. V shed 5 bases, J shed 0 bases, and the junction held 10 bases outside the gene matches. The CDR3 contains 18 residues. The chain has TRBV7-2 and TRBJ2-7, with 13 bases matching TRBD2. The source material was CD4+ T cells from peripheral blood mononuclear cells, sampled in the third trimester of pregnancy. This receptor was identified in a female donor with multiple sclerosis, enrolled in a pregnancy study. The CDR3 loop is CASSPRTSGSPISYEQYF. The CDR3 coding sequence is TGTGCCAGCAGCCCTCGGACTAGCGGGAGCCCAATCTCCTACGAGCAGTACTTC.